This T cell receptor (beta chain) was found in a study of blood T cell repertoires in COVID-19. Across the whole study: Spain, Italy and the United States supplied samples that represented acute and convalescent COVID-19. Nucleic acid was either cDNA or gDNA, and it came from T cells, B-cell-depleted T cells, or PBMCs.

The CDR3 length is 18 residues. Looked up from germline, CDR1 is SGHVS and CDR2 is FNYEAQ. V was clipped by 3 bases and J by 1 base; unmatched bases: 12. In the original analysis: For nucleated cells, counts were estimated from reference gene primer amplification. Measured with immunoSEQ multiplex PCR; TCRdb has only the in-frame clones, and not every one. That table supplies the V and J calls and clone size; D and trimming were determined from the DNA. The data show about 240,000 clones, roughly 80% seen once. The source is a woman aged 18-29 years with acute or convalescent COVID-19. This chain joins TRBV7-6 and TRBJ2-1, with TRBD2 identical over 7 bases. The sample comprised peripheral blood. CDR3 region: CASSLDPGVSGSYNEQFF. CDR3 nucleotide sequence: TGTGCCAGCAGCTTGGACCCGGGGGTTAGCGGGTCCTACAATGAGCAGTTCTTC.